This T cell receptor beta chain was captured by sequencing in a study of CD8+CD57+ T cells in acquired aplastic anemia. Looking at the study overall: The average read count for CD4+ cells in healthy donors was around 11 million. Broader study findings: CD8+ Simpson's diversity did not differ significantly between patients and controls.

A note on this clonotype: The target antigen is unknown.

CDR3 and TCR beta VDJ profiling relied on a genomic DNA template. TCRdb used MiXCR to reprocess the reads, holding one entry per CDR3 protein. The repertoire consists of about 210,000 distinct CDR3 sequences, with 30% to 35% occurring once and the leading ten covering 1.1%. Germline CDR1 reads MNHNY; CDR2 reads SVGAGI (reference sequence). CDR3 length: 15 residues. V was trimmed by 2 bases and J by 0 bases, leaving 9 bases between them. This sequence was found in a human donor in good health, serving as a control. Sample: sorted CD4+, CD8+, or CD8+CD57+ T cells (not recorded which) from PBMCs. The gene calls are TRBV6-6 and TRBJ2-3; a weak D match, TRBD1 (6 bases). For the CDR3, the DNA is TGTGCCAGCAGTTACAAAGGACAGAGCACAGATACGCAGTATTTT. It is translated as CASSYKGQSTDTQYF.